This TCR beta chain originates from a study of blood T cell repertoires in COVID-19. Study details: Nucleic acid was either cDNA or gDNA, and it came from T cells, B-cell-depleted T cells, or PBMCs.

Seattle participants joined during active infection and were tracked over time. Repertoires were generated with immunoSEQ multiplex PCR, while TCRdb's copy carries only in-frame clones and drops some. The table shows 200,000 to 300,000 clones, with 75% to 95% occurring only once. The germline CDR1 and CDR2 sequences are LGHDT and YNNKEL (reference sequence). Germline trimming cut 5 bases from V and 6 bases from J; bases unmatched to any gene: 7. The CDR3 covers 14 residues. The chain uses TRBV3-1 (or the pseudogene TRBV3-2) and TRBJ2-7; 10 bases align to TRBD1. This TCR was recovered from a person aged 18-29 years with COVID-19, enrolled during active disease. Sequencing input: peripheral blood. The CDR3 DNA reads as TGTGCCAGCAGCTTGACAGGGGGCCGCAGCGAGCAGTACTTC. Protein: CASSLTGGRSEQYF.